These 14 T cell receptor beta chains were all obtained from the same sample, sequenced in a study of T cell repertoires in cytomegalovirus infection. For these TCRs, the target antigens are not known. TCRdb used MiXCR to reprocess the reads, holding one entry per CDR3 protein. There are about 570,000 distinct CDR3 sequences in the sample; around 40% occur only once, and around 48% lies in the top ten. The source was cultured PBMCs, collected from culture after CMV antigen stimulation. Receptors were obtained from a human donor in good health (CMV status not recorded). Some clones in this sample may be carry-over from other donors' samples.

This clonotype was recorded a few times. V and J are TRBV7-2 and TRBJ2-4; tentatively, D is TRBD2 (5 bases). V was clipped by 1 base and J by 0 bases, with 13 bases between them. The CDR3 is 17 amino acids. The germline V gene encodes CDR1 SGHTA and CDR2 FQGNSA. The CDR3 bases are TGTGCCAGCAGCTTAGTGAGCGGACTGCTAGCCAAAAACATTCAGTACTTC. Its translation is CASSLVSGLLAKNIQYF. Supplemented by reference TRBV7-2 and TRBJ2-4, the full variable domain reads GAGVSQSPSNKVTEKGKDVELRCDPISGHTALYWYRQSLGQGLEFLIYFQGNSAPDKSGLPSDRFSAERTGGSVSTLTIQRTQQEDSAVYLCASSLVSGLLAKNIQYFGAGTRLSVL.

This clonotype has just a few counts. The V gene is TRBV19, the J gene TRBJ2-1; TRBD2 might be the D (6 bases). Germline CDR1 reads LNHDA; CDR2 reads SQIVND (reference sequence). V was shortened by 4 bases and J by 4 bases, with 8 bases between the two germline ends. The CDR3 is 13 amino acids. In DNA form, the CDR3 reads TGTGCCAGTAGTAGGGGGGTTTACAATGAGCAGTTCTTC. It encodes CASSRGVYNEQFF.

This clonotype was seen just once. This rearrangement joins TRBV20-1 to TRBJ2-7, with 9 bases aligning to TRBD2. J was trimmed by 3 bases and V by 3 bases; bases with no gene match: 9. Germline-derived CDR1 and CDR2 are DFQATT and SNEGSKA (reference sequence). The length of the CDR3 is 15 residues. CDR3 in DNA: TGCAGTGCTAGCCAATCTAGCGGGATATTCTACGAGCAGTACTTC. As protein: CSASQSSGIFYEQYF.

This clonotype appeared a single time. The CDR3 nucleotides read TGTGCCAGCAGCTTAGCCAGACTAGCGGTATACAATGAGCAGTTCTTC. This codes for CASSLARLAVYNEQFF. The chain recombines TRBV7-2 with TRBJ2-1, with TRBD2 identical over 9 bases. Germline V gene lookup returns CDR1 SGHTA and CDR2 FQGNSA. Trimming took 0 bases from V and 4 from J; bases not matched to a gene: 4. The CDR3 consists of 16 residues. Full variable domain (missing parts from reference TRBV7-2 and TRBJ2-1): GAGVSQSPSNKVTEKGKDVELRCDPISGHTALYWYRQSLGQGLEFLIYFQGNSAPDKSGLPSDRFSAERTGGSVSTLTIQRTQQEDSAVYLCASSLARLAVYNEQFFGPGTRLTVL.

This clonotype was observed a few times. The chain links TRBV7-9 to TRBJ1-2; no clear D gene. The CDR3 is 11 residues long. Looked up from germline, CDR1 is SEHNR and CDR2 is FQNEAQ (reference sequence). Trimming took 5 bases from V and 8 from J, leaving 9 bases between them. The chain's CDR3 is CASSREGGYTF. CDR3 bases: TGTGCCAGCAGCCGGGAAGGGGGCTACACCTTC. Based on the CDR3 plus reference TRBV7-9 and TRBJ1-2, the full variable domain is DTGVSQNPRHKITKRGQNVTFRCDPISEHNRLYWYRQTLGQGPEFLTYFQNEAQLEKSRLLSDRFSAERPKGSFSTLEIQRTEQGDSAMYLCASSREGGYTFGSGTRLTVV.

The V gene is TRBV7-2, the J gene TRBJ2-2; TRBD1 might be the D (6 bases). Germline values: CDR1 SGHTA, CDR2 FQGNSA. V lost 4 bases, J lost 0 bases, and 12 bases lay in between. The CDR3 loop spans 16 amino acids. The chain's CDR3 is CASSSQGPTNTGELFF. The CDR3 DNA reads as TGTGCCAGCAGCTCACAGGGACCCACGAACACCGGGGAGCTGTTTTTT.

This clonotype has just a few counts. The chain employs TRBV7-6 and TRBJ1-1; TRBD1 agrees at 9 bases. V gave up 5 bases and J gave up 6 bases; unmatched junction bases: 10. This CDR3 is 15 amino acids long. Germline V gene data show CDR1 as SGHVS and CDR2 as FNYEAQ. The CDR3, as DNA: TGTGCCAGCAGCGTCAACAGGGGGCTGCGCGCTGAAGCTTTCTTT. Amino acids: CASSVNRGLRAEAFF.

The V and J genes are TRBV29-1 and TRBJ2-3, with TRBD2 identical over 8 bases. The ends lost 3 bases at V and 1 base at J; junction bases unmatched: 0. Germline V CDR1 and CDR2: SQVTM, ANQGSEA. The CDR3 spans 13 residues. The CDR3 region is CSVDGGGTDTQYF. The CDR3 DNA is TGCAGCGTTGACGGGGGGGGCACAGATACGCAGTATTTT.

This clonotype was counted between two and nine times. The V and J genes are TRBV7-4 and TRBJ2-1; 7 bases are a match to TRBD2. The CDR3 spans 18 residues. Germline CDR1 reads SGHVT; CDR2 reads SQSDAQ. Unmatched junction bases numbered 11, after V lost 3 bases and J lost 0 bases. In DNA form, the CDR3 reads TGTGCCAGCAGCTTCCCCTCTAGCGGTAGCAGCTCCTACAATGAGCAGTTCTTC. Translated: CASSFPSSGSSSYNEQFF.

The chain is built from TRBV6-6 and TRBJ2-7, with TRBD1 as a possible D gene (5 bases). The CDR3 is 15 residues long. Per germline, CDR1 MNHNY and CDR2 SVGAGI (reference sequence). Trimming took off 0 bases at V and 1 base at J, with 10 bases between the two ends. The CDR3 nucleotides are TGTGCCAGCAGTTACTCGATGGCAGGGTCCTACGAGCAGTACTTC. Its translation: CASSYSMAGSYEQYF.

This clonotype was seen ten or more times. The V call is TRBV7-2, the J call TRBJ2-1; D gene ambiguous. The CDR3 length is 14 residues. CDR1 SGHTA and CDR2 FQGNSA come from the germline V gene. The V end lost 6 bases, the J end lost 0 bases, and 9 bases lay between the germline ends. CDR3 sequence (DNA): TGTGCCAGCAGTTCAGTCGGCTCCTACAATGAGCAGTTCTTC. It yields the protein CASSSVGSYNEQFF.

CDR3 residues: CASSLWDLGDNEKLFF. The CDR3 DNA reads TGTGCCAGCAGTTTATGGGACTTGGGGGATAATGAAAAACTGTTTTTT. This chain connects TRBV28 to TRBJ1-4, with D possibly TRBD1 on 5 matching bases. V lost 0 bases and J 4 bases, leaving 12 bases between the germline ends. Germline CDR1 is MDHEN and CDR2 is SYDVKM. The CDR3 has 16 residues.

The rearrangement joins TRBV19 to TRBJ2-5; tentative D call: TRBD2 (6 bases). CDR1 and CDR2 from the germline V gene are LNHDA and SQIVND (reference sequence). The CDR3 consists of 15 residues. V was pared by 4 bases and J by 5 bases, with 17 bases between. In nucleotides, the CDR3 is TGTGCCAGTAGTAACCGGGACGGAGGGACGGAGACCCAGTACTTC. This codes for CASSNRDGGTETQYF. Full variable domain (missing parts from reference TRBV19 and TRBJ2-5): DGGITQSPKYLFRKEGQNVTLSCEQNLNHDAMYWYRQDPGQGLRLIYYSQIVNDFQKGDIAEGYSVSREKKESFPLTVTSAQKNPTAFYLCASSNRDGGTETQYFGPGTRLLVL.

This clonotype has just a few counts. The V and J genes are TRBV7-9 and TRBJ1-1, with D possibly being TRBD1 (6 bases). Per germline, CDR1 SEHNR and CDR2 FQNEAQ (reference sequence). V was clipped by 6 bases and J by 3 bases, with 14 bases between them. This CDR3 comprises 14 residues. Here the CDR3 DNA reads TGTGCCAGCAGTTTGTCCGGGGGCGACACTGAAGCTTTCTTT. This encodes CASSLSGGDTEAFF.